The rows below give T cell receptor beta chains drawn from one sample of a study of T cells in localized non-small cell lung cancer. Here immunoSEQ multiplex PCR was the method, and the copy in TCRdb shows in-frame clones only, minus some. This table has fewer than 50,000 clones, 65% to 90% appearing once. The specimen was PBMCs, collected before any cancer treatment. These receptor sequences come from a man aged 40 to 70 with stage II lung adenocarcinoma. CDR3s include the opening cysteine and the closing phenylalanine or tryptophan. The D gene is left open where the match is weak. For some rows the clone size is stated as once, few or many, or as a class when expanded; others skip it.

cdr3_nt,cdr3_aa,d_call,v_call,cdr3_length,clone_size,j_call
TGTGCCAGCAGTGATAACTCCTTTAGCGGGAGCTCCTACAATGAGCAGTTCTTC,CASSDNSFSGSSYNEQFF,TRBD2,TRBV2,18,.,TRBJ2-1
TGTGCCAGCAGCCAAGGGGGGTCCGGCGCAAACAATGAGCAGTTCTTC,CASSQGGSGANNEQFF,.,TRBV4-2,16,once,TRBJ2-1
TGCAGCGTTGAAGGGGCAGGGGGATTCCAAGAGACCCAGTACTTC,CSVEGAGGFQETQYF,TRBD1,TRBV29-1,15,.,TRBJ2-5
TGTGCCAGCAGCTTATCGCGGGGAGGCGCCGGGGAGCTGTTTTTT,CASSLSRGGAGELFF,.,TRBV7-6,15,.,TRBJ2-2
TGTGCCACTACTATACCAGGGGATTTCACTGAAGCTTTCTTT,CATTIPGDFTEAFF,.,TRBV2,14,.,TRBJ1-1
TGTGCCACCAGCCCGCAGGGGGCGGAAAAACTGTTTTTT,CATSPQGAEKLFF,TRBD1,TRBV15,13,.,TRBJ1-4
TGTGCCAGCACATCAGGGACCTACGAGCAGTACTTC,CASTSGTYEQYF,.,TRBV6-6,12,once,TRBJ2-7
TGTGCCAGCTCTAGGGAGAGTACAATAAATGAGCAGTTCTTC,CASSRESTINEQFF,.,TRBV25-1,14,.,TRBJ2-1
TGTGCCAGCAGCCAGGGCGGGAGCCAAGAGACCCAGTACTTC,CASSQGGSQETQYF,TRBD2,TRBV7-9,14,.,TRBJ2-5
TGTGCCAGCAGTTTATACGGATACAACACCGGGGAGCTGTTTTTT,CASSLYGYNTGELFF,.,TRBV27,15,few,TRBJ2-2
TGTGCCAGCAGCGTACATCCCGGGACAGGTATTGAAGCTTTCTTT,CASSVHPGTGIEAFF,TRBD1,TRBV9,15,.,TRBJ1-1
TGCGCCAGCAGGGCCCGTGGGTCTGGGGATGAAAAACTGTTTTTT,CASRARGSGDEKLFF,.,TRBV5-1,15,.,TRBJ1-4
TGTGCCAGCAGTTATTTCCAGGGAGGCAATGAGCAGTTCTTC,CASSYFQGGNEQFF,.,TRBV27,14,.,TRBJ2-1
TGTGCCAGCAGGGACACGGACCGGCACCGCTATGGCTACACCTTC,CASRDTDRHRYGYTF,.,TRBV7-2,15,.,TRBJ1-2
TGTGCCAGCAGCTTAACATTCAGGGGTGAAAAACTGTTTTTT,CASSLTFRGEKLFF,.,TRBV7-3,14,.,TRBJ1-4
TGTGCCAGCACCCCGGACCGGACGATCTATGGCTACACCTTC,CASTPDRTIYGYTF,.,TRBV7-2,14,.,TRBJ1-2
TGTGCCAGCATTGCCCGCCAGGGGAGAAATTCACCCCTCCACTTT,CASIARQGRNSPLHF,.,TRBV6-5,15,.,TRBJ1-6
TGTGCCAGCAGGGGGGGTGGCGGTAGCAATCAGCCCCAGCATTTT,CASRGGGGSNQPQHF,.,TRBV6-1,15,.,TRBJ1-5